This TCR beta chain was identified during a study of cytomegalovirus exposure and HLA in healthy donors. Vbeta (60) and Jbeta (13) primers were used in the PCR. Sequencing was performed with immunoSEQ multiplex PCR; in TCRdb, only in-frame clones are kept and a portion is missing. Altogether some 100,000 clones are present, about 77% being singletons, with the ten largest covering around 4.8%. This clone came up a few times. CDR3 length: 15 residues. The V gene lost 6 bases and the J gene lost 4 bases, with 18 bases spanning the gap. The germline V gene encodes CDR1 SNHLY and CDR2 FYNNEI. The TCR was taken from a woman aged 18-29 years in good health and CMV-seropositive. The genes are TRBV2 and TRBJ1-1; D remains ambiguous. Sequencing was performed on PBMCs. The chain's CDR3 is CASRWESPGFTEAFF. CDR3 coding DNA: TGTGCCAGCAGGTGGGAGTCCCCGGGGTTCACTGAAGCTTTCTTT.